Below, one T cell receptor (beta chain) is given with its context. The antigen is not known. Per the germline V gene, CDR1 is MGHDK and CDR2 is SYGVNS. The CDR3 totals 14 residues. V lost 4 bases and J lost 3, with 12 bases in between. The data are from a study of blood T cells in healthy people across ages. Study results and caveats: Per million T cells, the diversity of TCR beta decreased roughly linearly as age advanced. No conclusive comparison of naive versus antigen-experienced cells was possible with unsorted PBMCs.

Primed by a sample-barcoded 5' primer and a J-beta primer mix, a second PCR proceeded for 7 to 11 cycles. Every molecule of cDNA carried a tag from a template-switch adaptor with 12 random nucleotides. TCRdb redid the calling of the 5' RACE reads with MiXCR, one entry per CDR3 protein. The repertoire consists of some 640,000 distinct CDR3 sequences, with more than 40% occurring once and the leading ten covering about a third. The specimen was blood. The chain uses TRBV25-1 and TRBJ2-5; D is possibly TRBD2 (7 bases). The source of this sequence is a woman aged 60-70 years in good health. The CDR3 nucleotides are TGTGCCAGCAGTGTTGGGGGGGCCAAAGAGACCCAGTACTTC. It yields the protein CASSVGGAKETQYF.